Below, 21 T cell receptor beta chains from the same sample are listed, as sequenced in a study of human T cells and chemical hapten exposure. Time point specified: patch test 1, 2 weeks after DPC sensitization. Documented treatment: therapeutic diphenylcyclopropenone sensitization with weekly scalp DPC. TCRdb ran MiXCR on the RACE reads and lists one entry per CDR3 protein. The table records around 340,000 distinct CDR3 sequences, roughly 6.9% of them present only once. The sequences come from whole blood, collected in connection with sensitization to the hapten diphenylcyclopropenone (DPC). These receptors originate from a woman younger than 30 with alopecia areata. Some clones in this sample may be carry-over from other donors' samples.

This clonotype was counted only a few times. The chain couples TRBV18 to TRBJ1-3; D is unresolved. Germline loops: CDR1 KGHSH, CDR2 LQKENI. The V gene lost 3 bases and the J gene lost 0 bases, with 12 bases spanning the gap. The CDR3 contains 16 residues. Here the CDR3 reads CASSPRPDTSGNTIYF. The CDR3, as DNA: TGTGCCAGCTCACCGCGTCCAGACACCTCTGGAAACACCATATATTTT. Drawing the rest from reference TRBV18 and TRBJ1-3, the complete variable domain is NAGVMQNPRHLVRRRGQEARLRCSPMKGHSHVYWYRQLPEEGLKFMVYLQKENIIDESGMPKERFSAEFPKEGPSILRIQQVVRGDSAAYFCASSPRPDTSGNTIYFGEGSWLTVV.

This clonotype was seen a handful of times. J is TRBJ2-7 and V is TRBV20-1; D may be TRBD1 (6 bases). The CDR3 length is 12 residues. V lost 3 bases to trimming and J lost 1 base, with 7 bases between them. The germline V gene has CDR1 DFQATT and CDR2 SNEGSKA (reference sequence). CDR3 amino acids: CSARTGSYEQYF. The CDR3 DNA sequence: TGCAGTGCTAGGACAGGTTCCTACGAGCAGTACTTC.

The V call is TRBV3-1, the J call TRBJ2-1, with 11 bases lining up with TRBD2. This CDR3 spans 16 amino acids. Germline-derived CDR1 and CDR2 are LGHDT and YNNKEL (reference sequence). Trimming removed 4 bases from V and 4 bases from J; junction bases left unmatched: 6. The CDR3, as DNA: TGTGCCAGCAGCCCTACGACTAGCGGGGTTTACAATGAGCAGTTCTTC. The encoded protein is CASSPTTSGVYNEQFF.

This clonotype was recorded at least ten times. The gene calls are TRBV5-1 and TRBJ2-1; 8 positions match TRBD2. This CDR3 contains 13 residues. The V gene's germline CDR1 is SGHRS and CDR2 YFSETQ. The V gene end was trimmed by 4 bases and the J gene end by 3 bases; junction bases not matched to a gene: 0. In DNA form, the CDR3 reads TGCGCCAGCAGCCGGGGGGGCTACAATGAGCAGTTCTTC. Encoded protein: CASSRGGYNEQFF.

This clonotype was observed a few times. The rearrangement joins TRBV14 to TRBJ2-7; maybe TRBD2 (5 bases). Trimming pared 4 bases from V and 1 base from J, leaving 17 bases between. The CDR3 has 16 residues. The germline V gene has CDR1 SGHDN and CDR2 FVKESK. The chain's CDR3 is CASSLNLGLGSYEQYF. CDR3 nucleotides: TGTGCCAGCAGCCTCAACCTCGGACTCGGATCCTACGAGCAGTACTTC. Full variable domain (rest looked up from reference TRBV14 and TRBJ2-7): EAGVTQFPSHSVIEKGQTVTLRCDPISGHDNLYWYRRVMGKEIKFLLHFVKESKQDESGMPNNRFLAERTGGTYSTLKVQPAELEDSGVYFCASSLNLGLGSYEQYFGPGTRLTVT.

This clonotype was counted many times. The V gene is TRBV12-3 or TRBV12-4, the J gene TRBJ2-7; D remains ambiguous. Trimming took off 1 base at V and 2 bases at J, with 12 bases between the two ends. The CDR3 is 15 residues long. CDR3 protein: CASSLGQPFTYEQYF. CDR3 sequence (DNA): TGTGCCAGCAGTTTAGGGCAGCCCTTTACCTACGAGCAGTACTTC.

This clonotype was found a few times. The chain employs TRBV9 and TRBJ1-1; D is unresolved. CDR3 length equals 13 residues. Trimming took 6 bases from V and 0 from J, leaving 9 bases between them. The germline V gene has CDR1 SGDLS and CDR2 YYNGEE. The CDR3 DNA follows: TGTGCCAGCAAGGAGATAATGAACACTGAAGCTTTCTTT. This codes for CASKEIMNTEAFF.

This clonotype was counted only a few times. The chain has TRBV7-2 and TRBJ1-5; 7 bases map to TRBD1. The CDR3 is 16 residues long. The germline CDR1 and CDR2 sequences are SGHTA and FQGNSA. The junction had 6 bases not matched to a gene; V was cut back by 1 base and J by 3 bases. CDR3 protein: CASSLVSGGHNQPQHF. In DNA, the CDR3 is TGTGCCAGCAGCTTAGTGTCAGGGGGACACAATCAGCCCCAGCATTTT.

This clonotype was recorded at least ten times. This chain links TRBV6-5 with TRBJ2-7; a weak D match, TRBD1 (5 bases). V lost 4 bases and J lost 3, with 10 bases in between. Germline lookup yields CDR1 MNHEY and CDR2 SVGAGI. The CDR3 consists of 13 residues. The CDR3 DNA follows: TGTGCCAGCAGTTTGGACATTCTCTACGAGCAGTACTTC. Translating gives CASSLDILYEQYF.

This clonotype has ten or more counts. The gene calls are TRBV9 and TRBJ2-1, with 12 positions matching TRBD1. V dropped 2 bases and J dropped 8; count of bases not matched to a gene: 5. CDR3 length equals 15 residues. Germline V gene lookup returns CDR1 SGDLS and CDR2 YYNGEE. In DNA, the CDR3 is TGTGCCAGCAGCGTCCGGGACAGGGGGCACGATGAGCAGTTCTTC. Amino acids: CASSVRDRGHDEQFF.

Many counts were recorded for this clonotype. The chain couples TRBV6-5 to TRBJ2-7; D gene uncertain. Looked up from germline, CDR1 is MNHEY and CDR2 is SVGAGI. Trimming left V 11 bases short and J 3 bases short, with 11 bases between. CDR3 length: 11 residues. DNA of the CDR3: TGTGCCGGCGCTGAATTCTACGAGCAGTACTTC. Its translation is CAGAEFYEQYF.

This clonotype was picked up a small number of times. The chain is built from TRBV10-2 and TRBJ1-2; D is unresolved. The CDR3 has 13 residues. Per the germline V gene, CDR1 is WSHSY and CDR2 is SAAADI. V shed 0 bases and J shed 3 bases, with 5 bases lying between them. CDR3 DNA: TGCGCCAGCAGTGAGTCGAATTACTATGGCTACACCTTC. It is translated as CASSESNYYGYTF.

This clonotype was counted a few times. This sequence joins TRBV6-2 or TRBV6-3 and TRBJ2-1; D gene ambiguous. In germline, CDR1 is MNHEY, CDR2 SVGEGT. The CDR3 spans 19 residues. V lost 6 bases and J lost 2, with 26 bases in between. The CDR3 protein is CASSYFGVQVADPYNEQFF. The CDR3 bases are TGTGCCAGCAGCTATTTTGGGGTGCAGGTTGCTGACCCCTACAATGAGCAGTTCTTC.

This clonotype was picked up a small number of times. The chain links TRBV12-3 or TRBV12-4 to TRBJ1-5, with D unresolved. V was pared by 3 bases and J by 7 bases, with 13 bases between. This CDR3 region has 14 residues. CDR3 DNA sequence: TGTGCCAGCAGTTTTTCGGTTTCGGAACAGCCCCAGCATTTT. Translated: CASSFSVSEQPQHF.

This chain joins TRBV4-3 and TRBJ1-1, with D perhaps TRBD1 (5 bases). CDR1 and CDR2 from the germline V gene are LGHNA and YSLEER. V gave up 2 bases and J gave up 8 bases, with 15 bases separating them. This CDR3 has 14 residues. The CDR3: CASSQNRGTAEAFF. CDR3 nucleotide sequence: TGCGCCAGCAGCCAAAACCGAGGGACGGCCGAAGCTTTCTTT.

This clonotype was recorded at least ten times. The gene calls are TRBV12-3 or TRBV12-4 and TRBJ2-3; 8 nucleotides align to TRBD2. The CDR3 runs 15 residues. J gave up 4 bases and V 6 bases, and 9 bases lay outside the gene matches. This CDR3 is CASSKTGGAADTQYF. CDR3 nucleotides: TGTGCCAGCAGCAAGACCGGGGGGGCCGCAGATACGCAGTATTTT.

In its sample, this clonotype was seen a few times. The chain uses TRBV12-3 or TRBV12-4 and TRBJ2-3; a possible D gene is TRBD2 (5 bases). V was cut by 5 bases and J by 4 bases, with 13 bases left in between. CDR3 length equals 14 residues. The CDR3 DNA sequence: TGTGCCAGCAGTCCTAGGACTGGATCAGATACGCAGTATTTT. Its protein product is CASSPRTGSDTQYF.

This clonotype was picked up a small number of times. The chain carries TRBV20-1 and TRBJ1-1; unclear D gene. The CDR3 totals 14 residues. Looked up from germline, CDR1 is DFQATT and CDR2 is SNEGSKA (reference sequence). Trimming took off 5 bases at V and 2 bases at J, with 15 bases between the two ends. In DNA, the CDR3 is TGCAGTGCTGCTGGTCACAGCGTTAACACTGAAGCTTTCTTT. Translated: CSAAGHSVNTEAFF.

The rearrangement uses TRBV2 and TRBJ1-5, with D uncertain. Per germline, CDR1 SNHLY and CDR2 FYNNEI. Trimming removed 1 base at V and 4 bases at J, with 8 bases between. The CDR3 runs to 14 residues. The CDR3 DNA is TGTGCCAGCAGTGAAGTTAGCGGGAATCAGCCCCAGCATTTT. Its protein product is CASSEVSGNQPQHF.

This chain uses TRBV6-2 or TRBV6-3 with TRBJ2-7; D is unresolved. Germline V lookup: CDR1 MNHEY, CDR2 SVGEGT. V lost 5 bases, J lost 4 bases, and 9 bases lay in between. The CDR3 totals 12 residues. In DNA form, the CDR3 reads TGTGCCAGCAGTCACCAGACGTACGAGCAGTACTTC. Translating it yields CASSHQTYEQYF.

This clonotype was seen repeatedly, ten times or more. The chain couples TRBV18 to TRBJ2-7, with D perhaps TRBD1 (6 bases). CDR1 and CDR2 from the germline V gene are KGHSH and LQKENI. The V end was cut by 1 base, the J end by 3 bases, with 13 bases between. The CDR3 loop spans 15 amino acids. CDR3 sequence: CASSPRAGENYEQYF. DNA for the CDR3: TGTGCCAGCTCACCACGGGCAGGGGAAAACTACGAGCAGTACTTC.